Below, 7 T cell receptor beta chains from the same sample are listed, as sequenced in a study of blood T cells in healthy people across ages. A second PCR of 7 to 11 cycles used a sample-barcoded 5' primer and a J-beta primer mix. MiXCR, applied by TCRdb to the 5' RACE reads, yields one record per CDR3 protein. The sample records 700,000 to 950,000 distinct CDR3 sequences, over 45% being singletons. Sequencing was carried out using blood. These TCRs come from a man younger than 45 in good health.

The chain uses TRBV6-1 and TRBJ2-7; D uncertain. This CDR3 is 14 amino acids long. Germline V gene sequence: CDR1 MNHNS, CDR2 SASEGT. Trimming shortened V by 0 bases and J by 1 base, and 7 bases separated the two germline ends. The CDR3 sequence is CASSEAGQSYEQYF. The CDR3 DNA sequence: TGTGCCAGCAGTGAAGCGGGTCAGTCCTACGAGCAGTACTTC.

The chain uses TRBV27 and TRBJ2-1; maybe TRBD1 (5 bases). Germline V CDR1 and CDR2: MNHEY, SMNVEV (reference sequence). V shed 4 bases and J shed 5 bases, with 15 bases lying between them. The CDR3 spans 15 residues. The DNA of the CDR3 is TGTGCCAGCAGTTCCCCCTCGACAGCGAACAATGAGCAGTTCTTC. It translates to CASSSPSTANNEQFF.

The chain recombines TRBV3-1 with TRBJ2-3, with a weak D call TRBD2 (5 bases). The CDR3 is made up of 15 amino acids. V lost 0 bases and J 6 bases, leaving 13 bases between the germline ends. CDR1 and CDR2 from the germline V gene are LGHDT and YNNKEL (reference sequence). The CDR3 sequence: CASSQESGKRDTQYF. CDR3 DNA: TGTGCCAGCAGCCAAGAGTCCGGGAAGAGGGATACGCAGTATTTT.

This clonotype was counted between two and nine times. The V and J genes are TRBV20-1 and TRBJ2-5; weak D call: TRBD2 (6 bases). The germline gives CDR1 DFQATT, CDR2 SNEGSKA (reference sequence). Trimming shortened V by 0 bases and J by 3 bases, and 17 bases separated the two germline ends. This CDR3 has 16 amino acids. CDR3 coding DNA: TGCAGTGCTAGAGATCTCCGGGAGCAACCAAAAGAGACCCAGTACTTC. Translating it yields CSARDLREQPKETQYF.

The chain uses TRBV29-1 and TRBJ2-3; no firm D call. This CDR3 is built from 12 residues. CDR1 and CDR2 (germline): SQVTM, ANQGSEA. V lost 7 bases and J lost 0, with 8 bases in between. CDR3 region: CSAKTSTDTQYF. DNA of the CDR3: TGCAGCGCCAAGACAAGCACAGATACGCAGTATTTT.

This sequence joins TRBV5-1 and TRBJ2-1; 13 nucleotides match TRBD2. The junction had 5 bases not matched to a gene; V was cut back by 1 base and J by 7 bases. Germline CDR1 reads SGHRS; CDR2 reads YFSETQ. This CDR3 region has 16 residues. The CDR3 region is CASSLQLAGGHNEQFF. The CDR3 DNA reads TGCGCCAGCAGCTTGCAACTAGCGGGGGGGCATAATGAGCAGTTCTTC.

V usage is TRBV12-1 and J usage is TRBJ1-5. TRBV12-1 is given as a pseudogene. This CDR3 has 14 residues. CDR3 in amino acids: CASSSGTRHQPQHF. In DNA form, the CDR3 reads TGTGCCAGCAGCTCCGGGACTCGCCATCAGCCCCAGCATTTT.